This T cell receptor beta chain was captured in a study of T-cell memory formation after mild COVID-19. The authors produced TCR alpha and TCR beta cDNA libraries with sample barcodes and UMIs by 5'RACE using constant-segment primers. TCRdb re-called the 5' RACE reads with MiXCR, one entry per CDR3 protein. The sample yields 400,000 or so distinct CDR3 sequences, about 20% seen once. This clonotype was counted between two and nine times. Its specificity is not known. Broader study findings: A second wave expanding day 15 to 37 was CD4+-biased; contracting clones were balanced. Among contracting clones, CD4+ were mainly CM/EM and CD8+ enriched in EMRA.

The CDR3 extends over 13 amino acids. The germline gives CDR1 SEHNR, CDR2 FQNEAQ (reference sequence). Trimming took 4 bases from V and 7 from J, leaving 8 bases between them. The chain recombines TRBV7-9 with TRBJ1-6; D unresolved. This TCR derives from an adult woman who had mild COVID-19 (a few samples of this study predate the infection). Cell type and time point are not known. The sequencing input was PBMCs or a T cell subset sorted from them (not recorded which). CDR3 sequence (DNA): TGTGCCAGCAGCTCCGGATCGAATTCACCCCTCCACTTT. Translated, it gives CASSSGSNSPLHF.